The entry below describes one TCR beta chain. The sample belongs to a study of Ad26.COV2.S vaccination and SARS-CoV-2 variants. With V trimmed by 4 bases and J by 3 bases, 4 bases remained unmatched. This CDR3 is 14 amino acids long. CDR1 and CDR2 from the germline V gene are MGHDK and SYGVNS. Specified treatment: 15 to 20 received Ad26.COV2.S at low or high dose, single or two shots; about 5 received placebo; per-sample allocation not given. Specimen acquisition occurred on day 63 following the initial vaccine or placebo injection. Clones were sequenced by immunoSEQ multiplex PCR, and TCRdb holds only the in-frame ones, with some missing. The table shows 380,000 or so clones, with 83% occurring only once.

This clonotype was sampled from a person between 18 and 59 years old who received the Ad26.COV2.S COVID-19 vaccine or a placebo. The chain employs TRBV25-1 and TRBJ1-1; 8 positions match TRBD1. The sequenced sample was peripheral blood, obtained in a trial of Ad26.COV2.S vaccine versus placebo. The CDR3 DNA follows: TGTGCCAGCAGTGTTCAGGGGGCTTACACTGAAGCTTTCTTT. As protein: CASSVQGAYTEAFF.